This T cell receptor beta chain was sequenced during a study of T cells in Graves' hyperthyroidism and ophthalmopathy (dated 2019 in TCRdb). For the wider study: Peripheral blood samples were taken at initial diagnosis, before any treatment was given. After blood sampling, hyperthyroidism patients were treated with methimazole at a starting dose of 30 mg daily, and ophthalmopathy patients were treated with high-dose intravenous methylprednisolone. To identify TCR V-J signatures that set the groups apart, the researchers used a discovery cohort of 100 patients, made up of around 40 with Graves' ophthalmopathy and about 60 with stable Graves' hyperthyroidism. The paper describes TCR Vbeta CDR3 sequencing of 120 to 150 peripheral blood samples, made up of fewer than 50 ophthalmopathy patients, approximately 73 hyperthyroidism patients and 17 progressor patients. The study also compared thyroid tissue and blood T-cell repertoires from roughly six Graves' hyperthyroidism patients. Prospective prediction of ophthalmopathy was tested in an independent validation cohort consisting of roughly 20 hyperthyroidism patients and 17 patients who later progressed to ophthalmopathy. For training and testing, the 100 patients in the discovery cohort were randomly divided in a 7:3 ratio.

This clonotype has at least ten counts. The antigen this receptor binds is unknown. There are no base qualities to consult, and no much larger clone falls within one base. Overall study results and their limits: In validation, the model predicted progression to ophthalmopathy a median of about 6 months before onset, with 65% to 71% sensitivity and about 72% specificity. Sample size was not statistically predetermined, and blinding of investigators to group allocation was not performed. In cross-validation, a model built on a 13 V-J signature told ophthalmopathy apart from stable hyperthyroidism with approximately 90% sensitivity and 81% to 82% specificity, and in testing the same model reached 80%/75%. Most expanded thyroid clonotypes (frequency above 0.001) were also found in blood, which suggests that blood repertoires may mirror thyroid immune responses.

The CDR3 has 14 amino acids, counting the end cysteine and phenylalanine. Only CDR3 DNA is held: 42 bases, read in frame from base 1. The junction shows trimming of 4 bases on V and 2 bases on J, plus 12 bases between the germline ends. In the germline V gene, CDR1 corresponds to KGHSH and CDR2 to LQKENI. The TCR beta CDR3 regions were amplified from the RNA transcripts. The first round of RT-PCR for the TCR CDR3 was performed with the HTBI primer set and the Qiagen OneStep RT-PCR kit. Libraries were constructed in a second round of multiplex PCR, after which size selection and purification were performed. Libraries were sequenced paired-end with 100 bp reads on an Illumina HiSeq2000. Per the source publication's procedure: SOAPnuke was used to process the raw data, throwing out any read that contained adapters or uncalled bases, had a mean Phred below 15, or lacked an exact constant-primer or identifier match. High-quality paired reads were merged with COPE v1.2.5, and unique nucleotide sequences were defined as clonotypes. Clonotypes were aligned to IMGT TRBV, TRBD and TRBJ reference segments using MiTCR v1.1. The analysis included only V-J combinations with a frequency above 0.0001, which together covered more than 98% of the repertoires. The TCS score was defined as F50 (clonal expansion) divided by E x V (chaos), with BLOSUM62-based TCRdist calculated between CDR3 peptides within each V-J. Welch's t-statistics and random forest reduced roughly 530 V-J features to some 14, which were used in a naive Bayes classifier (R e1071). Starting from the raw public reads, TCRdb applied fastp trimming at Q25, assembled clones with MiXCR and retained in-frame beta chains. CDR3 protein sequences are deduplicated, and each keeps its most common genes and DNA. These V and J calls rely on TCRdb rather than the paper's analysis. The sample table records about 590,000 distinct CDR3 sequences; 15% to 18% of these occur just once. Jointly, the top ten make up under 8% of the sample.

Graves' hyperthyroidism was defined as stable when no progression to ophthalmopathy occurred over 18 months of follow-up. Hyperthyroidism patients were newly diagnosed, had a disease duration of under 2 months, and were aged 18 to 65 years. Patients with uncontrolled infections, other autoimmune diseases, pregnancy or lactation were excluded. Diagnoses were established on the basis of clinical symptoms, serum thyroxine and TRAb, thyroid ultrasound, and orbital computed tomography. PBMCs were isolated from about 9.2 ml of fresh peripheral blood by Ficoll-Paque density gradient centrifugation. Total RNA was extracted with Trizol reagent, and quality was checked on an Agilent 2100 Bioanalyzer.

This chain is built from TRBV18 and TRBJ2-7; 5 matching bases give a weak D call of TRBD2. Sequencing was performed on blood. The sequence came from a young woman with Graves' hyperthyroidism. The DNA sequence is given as TGTGCCAGCTCACAATCGGACTTCACCTACGAGCAGTACTTC. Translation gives CASSQSDFTYEQYF. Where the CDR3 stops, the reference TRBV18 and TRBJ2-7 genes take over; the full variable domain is NAGVMQNPRHLVRRRGQEARLRCSPMKGHSHVYWYRQLPEEGLKFMVYLQKENIIDESGMPKERFSAEFPKEGPSILRIQQVVRGDSAAYFCASSQSDFTYEQYFGPGTRLTVT.